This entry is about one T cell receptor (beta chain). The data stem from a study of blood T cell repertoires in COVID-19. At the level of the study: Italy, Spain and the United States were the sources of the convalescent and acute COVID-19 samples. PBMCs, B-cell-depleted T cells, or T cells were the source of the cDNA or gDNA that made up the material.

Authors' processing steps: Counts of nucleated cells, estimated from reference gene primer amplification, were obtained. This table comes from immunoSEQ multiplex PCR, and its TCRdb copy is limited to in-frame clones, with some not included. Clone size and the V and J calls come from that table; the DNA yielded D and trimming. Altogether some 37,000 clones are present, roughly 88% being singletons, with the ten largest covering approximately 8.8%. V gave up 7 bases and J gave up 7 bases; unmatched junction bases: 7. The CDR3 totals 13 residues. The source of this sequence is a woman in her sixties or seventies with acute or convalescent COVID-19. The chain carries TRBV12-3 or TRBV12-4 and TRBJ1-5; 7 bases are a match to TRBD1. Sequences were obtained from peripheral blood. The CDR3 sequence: CASTQGRLQPQHF. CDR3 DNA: TGTGCCAGCACACAGGGGCGGCTGCAGCCCCAGCATTTT.